Sequencing of this TCR beta chain was carried out in a study of CD8 T cells in ankylosing spondylitis. V lost 6 bases and J lost 5; bases outside the gene matches: 3. This CDR3 is built from 14 residues. Regarding the study as a whole: Characteristic of ankylosing spondylitis blood, it appeared, was a TCR beta motif comprising several highly homologous variants. A number of the motif variants had already been described in reactive arthritis synovial fluid and blood.

Generation of TCR beta libraries employed quantitative 5'-RACE incorporating molecular barcodes. TCRdb re-analysed the 5' RACE reads in MiXCR, keeping a single row per CDR3 protein. The sample holds a few hundred thousand distinct CDR3 sequences; approximately 10% are singletons and the top ten take about 19%. This clonotype occurred many times. Its target is unknown. The chain has TRBV12-3 or TRBV12-4 and TRBJ1-4; TRBD1 matches at 10 bases. What was sequenced was blood, either unsorted or a sorted T cell fraction (not recorded which). The source of this sequence is a male donor with ankylosing spondylitis or in good health (not recorded which). The CDR3 nucleotides are TGTGCCAGCAGACGGGACAGGGGAAATGAAAAACTGTTTTTT. Protein: CASRRDRGNEKLFF.